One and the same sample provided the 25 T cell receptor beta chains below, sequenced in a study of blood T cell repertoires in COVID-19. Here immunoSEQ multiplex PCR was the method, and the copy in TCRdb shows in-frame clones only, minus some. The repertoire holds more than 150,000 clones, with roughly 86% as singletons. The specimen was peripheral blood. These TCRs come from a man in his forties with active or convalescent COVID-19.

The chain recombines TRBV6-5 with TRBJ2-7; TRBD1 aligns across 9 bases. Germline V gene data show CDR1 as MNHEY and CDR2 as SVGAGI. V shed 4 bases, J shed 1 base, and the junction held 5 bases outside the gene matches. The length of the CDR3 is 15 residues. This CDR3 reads CASSSSGTGSYEQYF. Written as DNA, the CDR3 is TGTGCCAGCAGTTCCTCCGGGACAGGGTCCTACGAGCAGTACTTC.

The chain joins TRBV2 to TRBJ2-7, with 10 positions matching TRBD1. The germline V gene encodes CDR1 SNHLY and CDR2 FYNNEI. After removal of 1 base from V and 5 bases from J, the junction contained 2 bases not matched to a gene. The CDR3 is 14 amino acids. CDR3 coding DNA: TGTGCCAGCAGTGAAGGGGACAGGGGTCACGAGCAGTACTTC. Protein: CASSEGDRGHEQYF.

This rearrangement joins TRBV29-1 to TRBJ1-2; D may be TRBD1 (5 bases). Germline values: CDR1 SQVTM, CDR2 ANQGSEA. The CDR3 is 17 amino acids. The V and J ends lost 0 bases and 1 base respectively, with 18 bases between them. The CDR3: CSVEEQVAPTRNYGYTF. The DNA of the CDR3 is TGCAGCGTTGAAGAACAGGTGGCACCCACCCGTAACTATGGCTACACCTTC.

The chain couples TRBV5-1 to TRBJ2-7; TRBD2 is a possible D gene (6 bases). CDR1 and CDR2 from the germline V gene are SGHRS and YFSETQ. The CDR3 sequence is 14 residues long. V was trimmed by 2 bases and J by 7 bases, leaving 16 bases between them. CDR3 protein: CASSFPEGLGEQYF. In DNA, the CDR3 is TGCGCCAGCAGCTTCCCGGAGGGACTCGGGGAGCAGTACTTC.

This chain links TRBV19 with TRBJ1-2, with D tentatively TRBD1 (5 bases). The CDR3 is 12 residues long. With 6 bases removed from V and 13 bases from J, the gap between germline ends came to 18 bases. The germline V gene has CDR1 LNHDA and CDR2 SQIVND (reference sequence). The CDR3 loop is CASRPYQGAPTF. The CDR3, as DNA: TGTGCCAGTAGGCCGTACCAGGGCGCCCCCACCTTC.

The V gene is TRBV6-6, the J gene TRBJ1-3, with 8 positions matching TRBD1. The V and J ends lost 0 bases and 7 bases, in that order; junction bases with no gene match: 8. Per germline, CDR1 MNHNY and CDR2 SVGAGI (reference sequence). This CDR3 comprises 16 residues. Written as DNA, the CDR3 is TGTGCCAGCAGTTACTCAACAGGGGGAGGGAGGAACACCATATATTTT. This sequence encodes CASSYSTGGGRNTIYF.

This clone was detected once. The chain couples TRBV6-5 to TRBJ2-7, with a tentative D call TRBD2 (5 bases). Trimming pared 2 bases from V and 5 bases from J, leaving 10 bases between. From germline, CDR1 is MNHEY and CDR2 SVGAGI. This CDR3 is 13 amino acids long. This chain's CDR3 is CASSYPSRDEQYF. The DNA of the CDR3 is TGTGCCAGCAGTTACCCCTCGCGGGACGAGCAGTACTTC.

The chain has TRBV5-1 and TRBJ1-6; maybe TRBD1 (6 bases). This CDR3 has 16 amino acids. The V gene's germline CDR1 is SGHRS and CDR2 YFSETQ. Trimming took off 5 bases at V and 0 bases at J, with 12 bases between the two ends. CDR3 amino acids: CASSQGMGSYNSPLHF. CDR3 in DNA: TGCGCCAGCAGTCAGGGGATGGGCTCCTATAATTCACCCCTCCACTTT.

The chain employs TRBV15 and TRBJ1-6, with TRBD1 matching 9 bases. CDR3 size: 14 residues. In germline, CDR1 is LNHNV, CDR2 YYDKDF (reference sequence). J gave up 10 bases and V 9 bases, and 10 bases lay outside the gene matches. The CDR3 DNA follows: TGTGCCACTAGGGTTGACAGGGGGTTCTCACCCCTCCACTTT. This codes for CATRVDRGFSPLHF.

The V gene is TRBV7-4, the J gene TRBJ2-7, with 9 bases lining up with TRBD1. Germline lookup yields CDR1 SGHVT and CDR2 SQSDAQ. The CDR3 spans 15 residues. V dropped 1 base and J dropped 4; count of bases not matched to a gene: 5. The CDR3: CASSLGGTGIYEQYF. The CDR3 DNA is TGTGCCAGCAGCTTAGGGGGGACAGGGATTTACGAGCAGTACTTC. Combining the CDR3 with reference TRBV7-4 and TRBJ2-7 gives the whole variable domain GAGVSQSPRYKVAKRGRDVALRCDSISGHVTLYWYRQTLGQGSEVLTYSQSDAQRDKSGRPSGRFSAERPERSVSTLKIQRTEQGDSAVYLCASSLGGTGIYEQYFGPGTRLTVT.

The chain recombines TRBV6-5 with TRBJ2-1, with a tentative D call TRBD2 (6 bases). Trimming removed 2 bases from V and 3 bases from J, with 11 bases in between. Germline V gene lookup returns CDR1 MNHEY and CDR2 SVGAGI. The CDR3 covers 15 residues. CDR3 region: CASSYGIGSYNEQFF. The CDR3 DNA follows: TGTGCCAGCAGTTACGGCATCGGGAGCTACAATGAGCAGTTCTTC.

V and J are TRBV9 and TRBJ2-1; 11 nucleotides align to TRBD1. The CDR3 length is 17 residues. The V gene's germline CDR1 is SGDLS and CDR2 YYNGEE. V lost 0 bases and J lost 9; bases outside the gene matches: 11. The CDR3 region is CASSVVPGQGVSSEQFF. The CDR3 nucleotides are TGTGCCAGCAGCGTAGTCCCGGGACAGGGGGTGAGTAGTGAGCAGTTCTTC.

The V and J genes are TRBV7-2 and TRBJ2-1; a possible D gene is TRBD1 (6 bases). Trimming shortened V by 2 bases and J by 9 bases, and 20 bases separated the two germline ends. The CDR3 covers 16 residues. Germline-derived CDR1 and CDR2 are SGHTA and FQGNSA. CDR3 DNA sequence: TGTGCCAGCAGCTTAAGAGTGGCAGGGGTAGGGGCTGAGCAGTTCTTC. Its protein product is CASSLRVAGVGAEQFF.

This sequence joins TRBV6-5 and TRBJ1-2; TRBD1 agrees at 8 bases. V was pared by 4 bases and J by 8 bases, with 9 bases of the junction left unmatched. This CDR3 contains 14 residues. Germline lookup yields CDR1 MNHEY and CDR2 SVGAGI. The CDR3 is CASSWDRRQGGYTF. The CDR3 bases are TGTGCCAGCAGTTGGGACAGGAGACAGGGAGGCTACACCTTC.

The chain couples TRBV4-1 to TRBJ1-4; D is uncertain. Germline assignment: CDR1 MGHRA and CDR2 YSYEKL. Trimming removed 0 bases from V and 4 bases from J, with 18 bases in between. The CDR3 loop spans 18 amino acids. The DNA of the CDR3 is TGCGCCAGCAGCCAAGATCGAGCTTTTGGACTGATTAATGAAAAACTGTTTTTT. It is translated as CASSQDRAFGLINEKLFF.

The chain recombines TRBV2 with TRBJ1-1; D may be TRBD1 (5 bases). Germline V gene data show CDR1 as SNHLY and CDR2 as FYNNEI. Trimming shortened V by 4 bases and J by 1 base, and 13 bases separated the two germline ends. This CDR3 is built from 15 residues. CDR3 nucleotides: TGTGCCAGCAGTGTATACGGGGGAGGGAACACTGAAGCTTTCTTT. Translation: CASSVYGGGNTEAFF.

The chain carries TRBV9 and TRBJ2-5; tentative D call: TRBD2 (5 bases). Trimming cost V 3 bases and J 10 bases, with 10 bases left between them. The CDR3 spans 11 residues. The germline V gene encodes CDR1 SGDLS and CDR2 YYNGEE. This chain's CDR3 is CASSGNGDQYF. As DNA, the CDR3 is TGTGCCAGCAGCGGCAACGGGGACCAGTACTTC.

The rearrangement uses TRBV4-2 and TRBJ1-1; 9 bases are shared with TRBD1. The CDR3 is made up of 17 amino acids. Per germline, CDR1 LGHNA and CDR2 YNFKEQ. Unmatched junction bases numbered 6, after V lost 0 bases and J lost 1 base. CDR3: CASSQEGQGRGNTEAFF. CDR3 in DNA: TGTGCCAGCAGCCAAGAGGGACAGGGCCGAGGGAACACTGAAGCTTTCTTT.

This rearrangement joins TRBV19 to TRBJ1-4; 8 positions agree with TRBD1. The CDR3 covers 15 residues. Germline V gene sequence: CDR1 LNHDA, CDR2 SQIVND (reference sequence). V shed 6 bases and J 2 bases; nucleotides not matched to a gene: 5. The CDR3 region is CASSRAGGTNEKLFF. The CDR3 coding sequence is TGTGCCAGTAGCCGGGCAGGGGGCACTAATGAAAAACTGTTTTTT. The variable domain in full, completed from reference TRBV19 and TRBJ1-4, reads DGGITQSPKYLFRKEGQNVTLSCEQNLNHDAMYWYRQDPGQGLRLIYYSQIVNDFQKGDIAEGYSVSREKKESFPLTVTSAQKNPTAFYLCASSRAGGTNEKLFFGSGTQLSVL.

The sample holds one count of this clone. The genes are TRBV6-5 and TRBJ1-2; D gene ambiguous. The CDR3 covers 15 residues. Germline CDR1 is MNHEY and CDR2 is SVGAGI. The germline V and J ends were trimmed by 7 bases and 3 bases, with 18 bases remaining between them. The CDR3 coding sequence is TGTGCCAGCAAAAGAGACCCGGGAGCTCACTATGGCTACACCTTC. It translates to CASKRDPGAHYGYTF.

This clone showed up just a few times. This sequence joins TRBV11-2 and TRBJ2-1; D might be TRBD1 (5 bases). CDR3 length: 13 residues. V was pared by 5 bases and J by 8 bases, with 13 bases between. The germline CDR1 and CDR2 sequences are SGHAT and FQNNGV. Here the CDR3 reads CASSVPGYDEQFF. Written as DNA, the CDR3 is TGTGCCAGCAGCGTCCCAGGGTACGATGAGCAGTTCTTC.

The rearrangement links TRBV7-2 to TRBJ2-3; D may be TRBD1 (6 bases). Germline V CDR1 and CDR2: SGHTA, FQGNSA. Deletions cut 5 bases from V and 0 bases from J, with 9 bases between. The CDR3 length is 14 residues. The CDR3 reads CASSETGSTDTQYF. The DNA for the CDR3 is TGTGCCAGCAGCGAAACAGGGAGCACAGATACGCAGTATTTT.

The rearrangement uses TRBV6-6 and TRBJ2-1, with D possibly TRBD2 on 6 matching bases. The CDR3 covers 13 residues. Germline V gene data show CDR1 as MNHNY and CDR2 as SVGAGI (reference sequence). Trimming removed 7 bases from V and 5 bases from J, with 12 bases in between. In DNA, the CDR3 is TGTGCCAGCAAAGGCGGGGCAAACAATGAGCAGTTCTTC. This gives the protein CASKGGANNEQFF.

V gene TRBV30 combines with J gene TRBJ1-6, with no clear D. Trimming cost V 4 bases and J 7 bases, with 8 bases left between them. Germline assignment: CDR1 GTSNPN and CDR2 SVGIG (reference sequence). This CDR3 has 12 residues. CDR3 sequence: CAWNTANSPLHF. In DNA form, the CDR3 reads TGTGCCTGGAACACAGCAAATTCACCCCTCCACTTT.

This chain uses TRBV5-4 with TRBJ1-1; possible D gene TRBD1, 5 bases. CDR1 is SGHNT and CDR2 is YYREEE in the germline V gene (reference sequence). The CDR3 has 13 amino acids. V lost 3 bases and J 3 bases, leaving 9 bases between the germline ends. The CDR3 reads CASSSDSYTEAFF. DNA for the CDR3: TGTGCCAGCAGCTCCGACAGCTACACTGAAGCTTTCTTT.